This TCR beta chain was found in a study of beta chain features in type 1 diabetes. V was trimmed by 2 bases and J by 6 bases, leaving 5 bases between them. Germline CDR1 MGHDK, CDR2 SYGVNS. This CDR3 contains 12 residues. Study conclusions and caveats: VDJ junctions from type 1 diabetes patients carried fewer insertions and larger deletions. TCRB CDR3s from Type 1 diabetes patients were moderately but significantly shorter in all four CD4+ subsets.

Expressed TCRB transcripts got sequenced, as all isolated RNA was reverse transcribed. The data were produced by immunoSEQ multiplex PCR, yet TCRdb's version contains in-frame clones alone and is incomplete. The table records about 260,000 clones, roughly 24% of them present only once. The sample holds a few counts of this clone. Its antigen remains unknown. Averaging about 120 mL, one heparinised blood draw was given by each donor. Isolation of CD4+ naive, central memory, regulatory and stem cell-like memory cells was achieved by sorting via CD45RO/CCR7/CD25/CD127/CD95/CD27. This rearrangement joins TRBV25-1 to TRBJ1-5; D not resolved. The receptor was isolated from a young woman with type 1 diabetes. The specimen was naive CD4+ T cells from blood. Here the CDR3 reads CASSETGQPQHF. CDR3 nucleotides: TGTGCCAGCAGTGAAACGGGTCAGCCCCAGCATTTT.